The count of the clone carrying this T cell receptor beta chain is one. The CDR3 runs to 15 residues. The germline gives CDR1 LNHDA, CDR2 SQIVND (reference sequence). The ends were cut back, 1 base at V and 0 bases at J, with 10 bases in the middle. Those enrolled, adults aged roughly 18 to 89 years, came from 25 or so US areas. This sample was taken from a study of blood T cell repertoires in COVID-19. Study as a whole: Spain, Italy and the United States supplied samples that represented acute and convalescent COVID-19.

In the original analysis: Estimation of nucleated cell counts was performed using reference gene primer amplification. Assay used: immunoSEQ multiplex PCR; TCRdb lists only in-frame clones, some missing. Clonal size and the V and J genes are those of that table, whereas D and trimming came from the DNA. The sample lists about 140,000 clones; 80% to 85% were seen once. The sample comprised PBMCs or T cells enriched from blood (not recorded which). The rearrangement uses TRBV19 and TRBJ2-7, with D perhaps matching TRBD2 (6 bases). The receptor comes from a man in his forties with acute COVID-19. CDR3 sequence: CASSIGGADSYEQYF. The CDR3 DNA is TGTGCCAGTAGTATAGGCGGGGCTGACTCCTACGAGCAGTACTTC.